Listed below are T cell receptor beta chains from one sample, sequenced in a study of blood T cell repertoires in COVID-19. TCRdb's copy holds only in-frame clones and misses some; the assay was immunoSEQ multiplex PCR. Of under 300,000 clones listed, around four fifths are singletons. Input material: peripheral blood. Source of these receptors: a woman between 55 and 75 years old with active or convalescent COVID-19. CDR3s include the opening cysteine and the closing phenylalanine or tryptophan. D genes are given only for firm matches. Part of the rows lack a size; the others show once, few, many or a class for expanded clones.

D gene | J gene | clone size | V gene | CDR3 protein | CDR3 DNA
TRBD2 | TRBJ2-1 | NA | TRBV4-2 | CASSQELANEQFF | TGTGCCAGCAGCCAAGAACTAGCGAATGAGCAGTTCTTC
NA | TRBJ2-7 | NA | TRBV5-5 | CASIRTTLHHEQYF | TGTGCCAGCATCAGAACGACACTTCACCACGAGCAGTACTTC
TRBD2 | TRBJ2-1 | NA | TRBV2 | CASSIDSGRYNEQFF | TGTGCCAGCAGTATCGATAGCGGGAGGTACAATGAGCAGTTCTTC
NA | TRBJ2-1 | NA | TRBV5-6 | CASSLAATAAYNEQFF | TGTGCCAGCAGCTTGGCCGCGACAGCCGCCTACAATGAGCAGTTCTTC
NA | TRBJ2-2 | NA | TRBV10-3 | CAISVRGDTGELFF | TGTGCCATCAGTGTACGCGGAGATACCGGGGAGCTGTTTTTT
NA | TRBJ2-7 | few | TRBV6-5 | CASRRTGFYEQYF | TGTGCCAGCAGGCGTACAGGGTTCTACGAGCAGTACTTC
NA | TRBJ1-4 | NA | TRBV19 | CASSIRVREKLFF | TGTGCCAGTAGTATCAGGGTTCGGGAAAAACTGTTTTTT
NA | TRBJ2-4 | NA | TRBV2 | CASNPGAAKNIQYF | TGTGCCAGCAATCCAGGGGCGGCCAAAAACATTCAGTACTTC
TRBD1 | TRBJ2-5 | NA | TRBV10-3 | CAISRDRQETQYF | TGTGCCATCAGTCGGGACAGACAAGAGACCCAGTACTTC
TRBD2 | TRBJ2-5 | NA | TRBV28 | CASSFRGGETQYF | TGTGCCAGCAGTTTCCGGGGGGGAGAGACCCAGTACTTC
NA | TRBJ2-1 | NA | TRBV4-2 | CASSQVPTTYNEQFF | TGTGCCAGCAGCCAAGTACCGACAACCTACAATGAGCAGTTCTTC
TRBD2 | TRBJ2-1 | NA | TRBV5-1 | CASSFPGGGALNEQFF | TGCGCCAGCAGCTTCCCGGGCGGGGGGGCTCTCAATGAGCAGTTCTTC
NA | TRBJ2-5 | NA | TRBV20-1 | CSASTVETQYF | TGCAGTGCTAGTACTGTAGAGACCCAGTACTTC
TRBD2 | TRBJ2-7 | once | TRBV6-6 | CATWTSGRLEQYF | TGTGCCACCTGGACTAGCGGGAGGTTGGAGCAGTACTTC
NA | TRBJ1-1 | few | TRBV24-1 | CATSDSRYQTPLSGGGRSTEAFF | TGTGCCACCAGTGATTCCCGTTACCAGACGCCTCTTTCGGGGGGCGGCCGGAGCACTGAAGCTTTCTTT
NA | TRBJ2-7 | NA | TRBV4-2 | CASSQAMGHYEQYF | TGTGCCAGCAGCCAAGCAATGGGACACTACGAGCAGTACTTC
TRBD1 | TRBJ1-6 | NA | TRBV9 | CASSVDPGGTSPLHF | TGTGCCAGCAGCGTAGATCCAGGGGGAACTTCACCCCTCCACTTT
NA | TRBJ2-1 | NA | TRBV6-1 | CASSEIRGRWQFF | TGTGCCAGCAGTGAAATCAGGGGTCGGTGGCAGTTCTTC
NA | TRBJ1-5 | NA | TRBV30 | CAWSATGLGQPQHF | TGTGCCTGGAGTGCAACAGGGTTAGGGCAGCCCCAGCATTTT
TRBD1 | TRBJ1-2 | NA | TRBV28 | CASRDAGGAAGYGYTF | TGTGCCAGCAGGGACGCAGGGGGCGCGGCGGGATATGGCTACACCTTC
TRBD1 | TRBJ1-1 | NA | TRBV28 | CASQTGGKTEAFF | TGTGCCAGCCAGACAGGGGGCAAGACTGAAGCTTTCTTT
TRBD2 | TRBJ2-1 | NA | TRBV7-9 | CASSPYSGREWNEQFF | TGTGCCAGCAGCCCTTATAGCGGGAGGGAATGGAATGAGCAGTTCTTC
TRBD2 | TRBJ2-7 | NA | TRBV3-1/TRBV3-2 | CASSRYLAGAGNEQYF | TGTGCCAGCAGCCGATACCTAGCGGGAGCCGGGAACGAGCAGTACTTC
NA | TRBJ2-7 | NA | TRBV2 | CASSRLQGGPTYEQYF | TGTGCCAGCAGTCGCCTACAGGGTGGCCCAACGTACGAGCAGTACTTC
TRBD2 | TRBJ2-2 | NA | TRBV28 | CASSLLAGGHAGELFF | TGTGCCAGCAGTTTATTAGCGGGGGGGCACGCCGGGGAGCTGTTTTTT
NA | TRBJ2-1 | NA | TRBV10-3 | CAISEPLPWSSYNEQFF | TGTGCCATCAGTGAGCCACTTCCTTGGAGCTCCTACAATGAGCAGTTCTTC
TRBD1 | TRBJ2-5 | NA | TRBV7-7 | CASSSALGTGVETQYF | TGTGCTAGCAGCTCGGCCTTGGGGACAGGGGTAGAGACCCAGTACTTC
TRBD2 | TRBJ2-7 | medium-sized | TRBV30 | CAWGDGAGVYEQYF | TGTGCCTGGGGGGACGGAGCGGGAGTATACGAGCAGTACTTC
TRBD1 | TRBJ2-1 | NA | TRBV6-5 | CASSRDSFSYNEQFF | TGTGCCAGCAGTCGGGACAGCTTTTCCTACAATGAGCAGTTCTTC
NA | TRBJ2-3 | once | TRBV11-3 | CASSQGGKSTDTQYF | TGTGCCAGCAGCCAAGGAGGGAAGAGCACAGATACGCAGTATTTT
TRBD2 | TRBJ2-3 | once | TRBV4-2 | CASSQERVGGGTDTQYF | TGTGCCAGCAGCCAAGAACGGGTAGGCGGGGGGACAGATACGCAGTATTTT
NA | TRBJ1-1 | NA | TRBV7-9 | CASSLVGAGMNTEAFF | TGTGCCAGCAGCTTAGTTGGGGCGGGGATGAACACTGAAGCTTTCTTT
NA | TRBJ2-1 | NA | TRBV29-1 | CSVIPGTHNEQFF | TGCAGCGTTATCCCAGGTACGCACAATGAGCAGTTCTTC
NA | TRBJ2-7 | NA | TRBV27 | CASSFRSLADEQYF | TGTGCCAGCAGTTTTCGCTCCCTGGCGGACGAGCAGTACTTC
NA | TRBJ2-3 | NA | TRBV2 | CASSPGYTDTQYF | TGTGCCAGCAGCCCAGGGTACACAGATACGCAGTATTTT
TRBD1 | TRBJ1-1 | many | TRBV5-1 | CASSWTGGVTEAFF | TGCGCCAGCAGCTGGACAGGGGGCGTCACTGAAGCTTTCTTT
TRBD2 | TRBJ2-1 | NA | TRBV24-1 | CATREGGGRNEQFF | TGTGCCACCAGGGAGGGCGGGGGGCGCAATGAGCAGTTCTTC
TRBD2 | TRBJ2-1 | NA | TRBV3-1/TRBV3-2 | CASSQGSGGWDEQFF | TGTGCCAGCAGCCAAGGCAGCGGGGGGTGGGATGAGCAGTTCTTC
TRBD1 | TRBJ1-2 | NA | TRBV4-1 | CASSQDKGAEGYTF | TGCGCCAGCAGCCAAGACAAGGGGGCGGAAGGCTACACCTTC
NA | TRBJ2-2 | few | TRBV7-9 | CASSLSSGVLSNTGELFF | TGTGCCAGCAGCTTAAGTTCAGGGGTCCTATCGAACACCGGGGAGCTGTTTTTT
TRBD1 | TRBJ1-1 | NA | TRBV27 | CASSSVPGQGGTEAFF | TGTGCCAGCAGTTCCGTGCCCGGACAGGGCGGAACTGAAGCTTTCTTT
NA | TRBJ1-6 | once | TRBV28 | CASSLFHTSSYNSPLHF | TGTGCCAGCAGTTTATTCCATACGAGCTCCTATAATTCACCCCTCCACTTT
TRBD2 | TRBJ2-2 | NA | TRBV5-6 | CASSTTSGGGTGELFF | TGTGCCAGCAGCACTACTAGCGGGGGGGGCACCGGGGAGCTGTTTTTT
NA | TRBJ2-1 | NA | TRBV27 | CAARGIYNEQFF | TGTGCCGCCCGGGGGATTTACAATGAGCAGTTCTTC
NA | TRBJ2-4 | once | TRBV7-9 | CASSLDVVSNIQYF | TGTGCCAGCAGCTTAGATGTAGTATCAAACATTCAGTACTTC
NA | TRBJ2-3 | NA | TRBV6-5 | CASSYSGAGPDTQYF | TGTGCCAGCAGTTACTCGGGGGCCGGGCCAGATACGCAGTATTTT
TRBD2 | TRBJ2-7 | once | TRBV27 | CASSGTSGTHRRYEQYF | TGTGCCAGCAGTGGGACTAGCGGGACCCACCGGCGGTACGAGCAGTACTTC
NA | TRBJ2-5 | once | TRBV9 | CASSVGPGAEETQYF | TGTGCCAGCAGCGTAGGACCGGGAGCGGAAGAGACCCAGTACTTC
TRBD1 | TRBJ1-2 | NA | TRBV29-1 | CSVVGTGGSNYGYTF | TGCAGCGTTGTCGGGACAGGGGGATCAAACTATGGCTACACCTTC
NA | TRBJ1-3 | NA | TRBV5-1 | CASSLQGWDTIYF | TGCGCCAGCAGCTTGCAGGGATGGGACACCATATATTTT
NA | TRBJ1-3 | few | TRBV30 | CAWSGGLGSGNTIYF | TGTGCCTGGAGTGGAGGCTTAGGCTCTGGAAACACCATATATTTT
NA | TRBJ1-5 | NA | TRBV6-5 | CASSLNQPQHF | TGTGCCAGCAGTTTAAATCAGCCCCAGCATTTT